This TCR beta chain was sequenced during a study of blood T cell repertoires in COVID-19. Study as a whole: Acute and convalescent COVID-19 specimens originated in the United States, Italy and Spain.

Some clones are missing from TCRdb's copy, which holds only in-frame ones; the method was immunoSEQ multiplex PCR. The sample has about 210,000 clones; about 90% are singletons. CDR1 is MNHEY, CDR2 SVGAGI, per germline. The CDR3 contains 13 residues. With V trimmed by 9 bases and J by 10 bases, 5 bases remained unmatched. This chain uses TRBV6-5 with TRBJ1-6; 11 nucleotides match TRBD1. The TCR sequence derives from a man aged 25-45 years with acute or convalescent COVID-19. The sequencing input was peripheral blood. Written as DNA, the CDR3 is TGTGCCAGTAGGGACAGGGGGATATCACCCCTCCACTTT. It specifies CASRDRGISPLHF.